This TCR beta chain was identified in a study of Tregs in tolerant kidney transplant recipients. Study-wide results and limits: For some patients, primers changed over time, blocking nucleotide-level comparison.

Method: immunoSEQ multiplex PCR; TCRdb's copy keeps in-frame clones and lacks some. The sample records more than 60,000 clones, around 98% being singletons. Turning to this clone: Its target is not known.

Germline CDR1 is LNHDA and CDR2 is SQIVND (reference sequence). There are 11 residues in the CDR3. Trimming took 5 bases from V and 7 from J, leaving 6 bases between them. Sequenced here: CD4+ T cells from blood, sampled before the transplant. The TCR was taken from a human donor who received a combined kidney and bone marrow transplant. The chain is built from TRBV19 and TRBJ1-3; D unresolved. CDR3: CASSSGNTIYF. The CDR3 nucleotides are TGTGCCAGTAGTTCAGGCAACACCATATATTTT.